The present TCR beta chain was sequenced within a study of blood T cell repertoires in COVID-19. Using immunoSEQ multiplex PCR, the repertoire was profiled, and TCRdb retains in-frame clones only, with some absent. In the table there are more than 300,000 clones, 88% of which are singletons. Everyone who took part was roughly 18 to 89 years old, and they came from about 25 US areas. The TCR comes from a young woman who had recovered from COVID-19. Sequencing used PBMCs or T cells enriched from blood (not recorded which).

In DNA form, the CDR3 reads TGTGCCAGCAGTTACTCGAGGCCAGGGGCGAACGGCTACACCTTC. Translation gives CASSYSRPGANGYTF. The chain recombines TRBV6-5 with TRBJ1-2, with D possibly TRBD1 on 6 matching bases. V dropped 0 bases and J dropped 8 bases, with 16 bases sitting between them. This CDR3 is built from 15 residues. Germline V gene data show CDR1 as MNHEY and CDR2 as SVGAGI.